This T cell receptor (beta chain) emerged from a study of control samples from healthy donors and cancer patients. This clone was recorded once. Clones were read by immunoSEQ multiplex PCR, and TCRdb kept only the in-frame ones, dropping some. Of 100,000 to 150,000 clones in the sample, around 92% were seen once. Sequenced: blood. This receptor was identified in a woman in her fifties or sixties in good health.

CDR3 amino acids: CASSLVSRNTGELFF. The CDR3 bases are TGCGCCAGCAGCTTGGTGTCGAGGAACACCGGGGAGCTGTTTTTT. This sequence joins TRBV5-1 and TRBJ2-2, with D uncertain. CDR1 and CDR2 (germline): SGHRS, YFSETQ. V lost 0 bases and J lost 1, with 7 bases in between. This CDR3 has 15 residues.